Listed below are T cell receptor beta chains from one sample, sequenced in a study of blood T cell repertoires in COVID-19. Sequencing used immunoSEQ multiplex PCR; TCRdb keeps in-frame clones, though not all of them. The table records approximately 140,000 clones, about 84% of them present only once. Specimen: peripheral blood. These receptors originate from a human donor in a cohort sampled during active COVID-19. Both conserved end residues are part of each CDR3. The order of the fields is V gene, D gene, J gene, clone size, CDR3 DNA, CDR3 protein. The D gene is left open where the match is weak. Size values are once, few and many counts, or a class for expanded clones, and some rows have none.

v_gene: TRBV5-1; d_gene: NA; j_gene: TRBJ2-5; abundance: NA; CDR3nt: TGCGCCAGCAGCTTGTGGCAGGGCGCGGAGACCCAGTACTTC; CDR3aa: CASSLWQGAETQYF
v_gene: TRBV4-2; d_gene: NA; j_gene: TRBJ2-4; abundance: NA; CDR3nt: TGTGCCAGCAGCCAAGATCAGGGGTCGAACATTCAGTACTTC; CDR3aa: CASSQDQGSNIQYF
v_gene: TRBV2; d_gene: TRBD1; j_gene: TRBJ1-2; abundance: once; CDR3nt: TGTGCCAGCAGTGAATGGACAGGGGCCTGGGGCTACACCTTC; CDR3aa: CASSEWTGAWGYTF
v_gene: TRBV6-2/TRBV6-3; d_gene: NA; j_gene: TRBJ2-7; abundance: NA; CDR3nt: TGTGCCAGCAGTTACGGCCCCCCCACCGAGCAGTACTTC; CDR3aa: CASSYGPPTEQYF
v_gene: TRBV3-1/TRBV3-2; d_gene: TRBD1; j_gene: TRBJ1-1; abundance: NA; CDR3nt: TGTGCCAGCAGCCAAGATGACAGGGAGAACACTGAAGCTTTCTTT; CDR3aa: CASSQDDRENTEAFF
v_gene: TRBV7-3; d_gene: NA; j_gene: TRBJ2-3; abundance: NA; CDR3nt: TGTGCCAGCAGCCAAGCTGGGGGCCTCACAGATACGCAGTATTTT; CDR3aa: CASSQAGGLTDTQYF
v_gene: TRBV30; d_gene: NA; j_gene: TRBJ1-5; abundance: few; CDR3nt: TGTGCCTGGAGTCGAGGTACGGATAGCAATCAGCCCCAGCATTTT; CDR3aa: CAWSRGTDSNQPQHF
v_gene: TRBV28; d_gene: TRBD2; j_gene: TRBJ2-7; abundance: NA; CDR3nt: TGTGCCAGCAGCCCCCTGGGCGGGGGCTCCTACGAGCAGTACTTC; CDR3aa: CASSPLGGGSYEQYF
v_gene: TRBV6-1; d_gene: NA; j_gene: TRBJ2-5; abundance: NA; CDR3nt: TGTGCCAGCAGTGAGGCGACCCAGTACTTC; CDR3aa: CASSEATQYF
v_gene: TRBV19; d_gene: TRBD1; j_gene: TRBJ1-1; abundance: NA; CDR3nt: TGTGCCAGTAGTACAGGGGGCTCTTTCACTGAAGCTTTCTTT; CDR3aa: CASSTGGSFTEAFF
v_gene: TRBV2; d_gene: TRBD1; j_gene: TRBJ2-1; abundance: NA; CDR3nt: TGTGCCAGCAGTCTCGACAGGGCTCATGAGCAGTTCTTC; CDR3aa: CASSLDRAHEQFF
v_gene: TRBV10-3; d_gene: TRBD2; j_gene: TRBJ2-5; abundance: NA; CDR3nt: TGTGCCACCGGACTAGCGGGGGGCGGGTACCAAGAGACCCAGTACTTC; CDR3aa: CATGLAGGGYQETQYF
v_gene: TRBV5-1; d_gene: TRBD1; j_gene: TRBJ2-7; abundance: once; CDR3nt: TGCGCCAGCAGCCATGGACAGGGCTACGAGCAGTACTTC; CDR3aa: CASSHGQGYEQYF
v_gene: TRBV7-3; d_gene: NA; j_gene: TRBJ1-5; abundance: few; CDR3nt: TGTGCCAGCAGCTTACATAGCAATCAGCCCCAGCATTTT; CDR3aa: CASSLHSNQPQHF
v_gene: TRBV5-1; d_gene: NA; j_gene: TRBJ1-1; abundance: NA; CDR3nt: TGCGCCAGCAGCTTGAAAGGGGCATCAGGTGAAGCTTTCTTT; CDR3aa: CASSLKGASGEAFF
v_gene: TRBV2; d_gene: TRBD1; j_gene: TRBJ2-2; abundance: NA; CDR3nt: TGTGCCGGAGCCCGGGACAGGAACACCGGGGAGCTGTTTTTT; CDR3aa: CAGARDRNTGELFF
v_gene: TRBV21-1; d_gene: NA; j_gene: TRBJ2-4; abundance: once; CDR3nt: NA; CDR3aa: CASEGDREPKTFSTSALGKNIQYF
v_gene: TRBV19; d_gene: NA; j_gene: TRBJ2-7; abundance: once; CDR3nt: TGTGCCAGTAGTTCCTGGGGGGGCGACGAGCAGTACTTC; CDR3aa: CASSSWGGDEQYF
v_gene: TRBV3-1/TRBV3-2; d_gene: NA; j_gene: TRBJ2-3; abundance: NA; CDR3nt: TGTGCCAGCAGCCCAGGTAGGCTGGGCACAGATACGCAGTATTTT; CDR3aa: CASSPGRLGTDTQYF
v_gene: TRBV21-1; d_gene: NA; j_gene: TRBJ1-2; abundance: NA; CDR3nt: TGTGCCAGCAGCAAAGCGGGTGTCACAGGGGAAGTGGCTACCCTCTTC; CDR3aa: CASSKAGVTGEVATLF
v_gene: TRBV6-1; d_gene: TRBD2; j_gene: TRBJ2-1; abundance: NA; CDR3nt: TGTGCCAGCAGTGAATTGGGACTAGCGGGGGTTGAGCAGTTCTTC; CDR3aa: CASSELGLAGVEQFF
v_gene: TRBV10-3; d_gene: TRBD2; j_gene: TRBJ2-3; abundance: few; CDR3nt: TGTGCCATCAGTGAGGGAGGGACTACCACAGATACGCAGTATTTT; CDR3aa: CAISEGGTTTDTQYF
v_gene: TRBV19; d_gene: TRBD1; j_gene: TRBJ2-6; abundance: NA; CDR3nt: TGTGCCAGTATTGGGACAGGGTCTGGGGCCAACGTCCTGACTTTC; CDR3aa: CASIGTGSGANVLTF
v_gene: TRBV9; d_gene: NA; j_gene: TRBJ2-4; abundance: NA; CDR3nt: TGTGCCAGCAGCGCCGGGACTCTACAGAACATTCAGTACTTC; CDR3aa: CASSAGTLQNIQYF
v_gene: TRBV28; d_gene: NA; j_gene: TRBJ1-1; abundance: NA; CDR3nt: TGTGCCAGCAGGAACAGGGCACCGAACACTGAAGCTTTCTTT; CDR3aa: CASRNRAPNTEAFF
v_gene: TRBV4-2; d_gene: NA; j_gene: TRBJ2-3; abundance: NA; CDR3nt: TGTGCCAGCAGCCAAGAACGCCAGGTCGGAGATACGCAGTATTTT; CDR3aa: CASSQERQVGDTQYF
v_gene: TRBV5-4; d_gene: TRBD1; j_gene: TRBJ2-7; abundance: NA; CDR3nt: TGTGCCTGGTATCGACAGGGGGCCTACGAGCAGTACTTC; CDR3aa: CAWYRQGAYEQYF
v_gene: TRBV30; d_gene: TRBD1; j_gene: TRBJ1-5; abundance: once; CDR3nt: TGTGCCTGGAGTGTAAAGGGGGCCCCCCAGCATTTT; CDR3aa: CAWSVKGAPQHF
v_gene: TRBV27; d_gene: TRBD1; j_gene: TRBJ1-2; abundance: NA; CDR3nt: TGTGCCAGCAGTTCAGGGGGGAACTATGGCTACACCTTC; CDR3aa: CASSSGGNYGYTF
v_gene: TRBV5-4; d_gene: NA; j_gene: TRBJ2-1; abundance: NA; CDR3nt: TGTGCCAGCAGCTTGGACATCGGGGAGCAGTTCTTC; CDR3aa: CASSLDIGEQFF
v_gene: TRBV27; d_gene: NA; j_gene: TRBJ2-2; abundance: NA; CDR3nt: TGTGCCAGCAGGGGGAGTCCTTTCACCGGGGAGCTGTTTTTT; CDR3aa: CASRGSPFTGELFF
v_gene: TRBV6-2/TRBV6-3; d_gene: NA; j_gene: TRBJ1-1; abundance: NA; CDR3nt: TGTGCCAGCAGTCGCACAGGGTTGTTTGCGCGAGCTTTCTTT; CDR3aa: CASSRTGLFARAFF
v_gene: TRBV7-2; d_gene: TRBD1; j_gene: TRBJ1-4; abundance: NA; CDR3nt: TGTGCCAGCAGCCCAAGACAGGGTAATGAAAAACTGTTTTTT; CDR3aa: CASSPRQGNEKLFF
v_gene: TRBV9; d_gene: NA; j_gene: TRBJ2-2; abundance: NA; CDR3nt: TGTGCCAGCAGCGTAGTGGAGGGCGCCGGGGAGCTGTTTTTT; CDR3aa: CASSVVEGAGELFF
v_gene: TRBV6-2/TRBV6-3; d_gene: TRBD1; j_gene: TRBJ1-2; abundance: NA; CDR3nt: TGTGCCAGCAGTACTACAGGGGCCTATGGCTACACCTTC; CDR3aa: CASSTTGAYGYTF
v_gene: TRBV19; d_gene: NA; j_gene: TRBJ2-5; abundance: NA; CDR3nt: TGTGCCAGTAGTCGGGGGGCAGAGACCCAGTACTTC; CDR3aa: CASSRGAETQYF
v_gene: TRBV6-1; d_gene: NA; j_gene: TRBJ1-6; abundance: NA; CDR3nt: TGTGCCAGCAGTGACAGGGTTCGTCTCGATAATTCACCCCTCCACTTT; CDR3aa: CASSDRVRLDNSPLHF
v_gene: TRBV29-1; d_gene: TRBD1; j_gene: TRBJ2-6; abundance: NA; CDR3nt: TGCAGCGTTGAACAGGGGGCGGAAGGGGCCAACGTCCTGACTTTC; CDR3aa: CSVEQGAEGANVLTF
v_gene: TRBV5-6; d_gene: NA; j_gene: TRBJ2-5; abundance: NA; CDR3nt: TGTGCCAGCAGCTTGGTGGGGAGGGAGACCCAGTACTTC; CDR3aa: CASSLVGRETQYF
v_gene: TRBV6-5; d_gene: TRBD1; j_gene: TRBJ1-2; abundance: NA; CDR3nt: TGTGCCAGCAGGGGGGACAGTATTAACTATGGCTACACCTTC; CDR3aa: CASRGDSINYGYTF
v_gene: TRBV4-2; d_gene: TRBD1; j_gene: TRBJ2-4; abundance: few; CDR3nt: TGTGCCAGCAGCCAAGCAGGGGGCGCAAACATTCAGTACTTC; CDR3aa: CASSQAGGANIQYF
v_gene: TRBV5-1; d_gene: NA; j_gene: TRBJ2-3; abundance: NA; CDR3nt: TGCGCCAGCAGCTTGGGCGGGGTAACAGATACGCAGTATTTT; CDR3aa: CASSLGGVTDTQYF
v_gene: TRBV10-3; d_gene: TRBD1; j_gene: TRBJ2-3; abundance: NA; CDR3nt: TGTGCCTCACAGGGGGCTCGCACAGATACGCAGTATTTT; CDR3aa: CASQGARTDTQYF
v_gene: TRBV30; d_gene: TRBD2; j_gene: TRBJ2-7; abundance: NA; CDR3nt: TGTGCCTGGAGTGTCGGGGGGGCGCCCCCTAGCTCCTACGAGCAGTACTTC; CDR3aa: CAWSVGGAPPSSYEQYF
v_gene: TRBV19; d_gene: TRBD1; j_gene: TRBJ2-5; abundance: once; CDR3nt: TGTGCCAGTAGTATATGGGACAGGGACACTCAAGAGACCCAGTACTTC; CDR3aa: CASSIWDRDTQETQYF
v_gene: TRBV7-2; d_gene: NA; j_gene: TRBJ1-6; abundance: NA; CDR3nt: TGTGCCAGCAGCTTCAGAGAGGCCTATAATTCACCCCTCCACTTT; CDR3aa: CASSFREAYNSPLHF
v_gene: TRBV5-4; d_gene: TRBD2; j_gene: TRBJ2-5; abundance: NA; CDR3nt: TGTGCCAGCAGCTTTTCGCGGGGGGGCGTGGAGACCCAGTACTTC; CDR3aa: CASSFSRGGVETQYF
v_gene: TRBV29-1; d_gene: TRBD1; j_gene: TRBJ2-4; abundance: NA; CDR3nt: TGCAGCGTTGAAACAGGGGGCGGAAACATTCAGTACTTC; CDR3aa: CSVETGGGNIQYF
v_gene: TRBV6-2/TRBV6-3; d_gene: NA; j_gene: TRBJ2-7; abundance: NA; CDR3nt: TGTGCCAGCAGTTATTCCCCACCAGGTGAGCAGTACTTC; CDR3aa: CASSYSPPGEQYF
v_gene: TRBV19; d_gene: TRBD2; j_gene: TRBJ2-3; abundance: NA; CDR3nt: TGTGCCACTAAGGAAAGCGGGGGTTGGAGGGATACGCAGTATTTT; CDR3aa: CATKESGGWRDTQYF
v_gene: TRBV18; d_gene: TRBD1; j_gene: TRBJ1-5; abundance: NA; CDR3nt: TGTGCCAGCTCTACGACAGGGGATCAGCCCCAGCATTTT; CDR3aa: CASSTTGDQPQHF